This TCR beta chain was profiled in a study of T cells in Graves' hyperthyroidism and ophthalmopathy (dated by TCRdb to between 2018 and 2021). For the wider study: Peripheral blood was collected at initial diagnosis, before any treatment. In about 6 Graves' hyperthyroidism patients, the study also compared T-cell repertoires from thyroid tissue with T-cell repertoires from blood. The paper reports TCR Vbeta CDR3 sequencing of more than 120 peripheral blood samples: approximately 41 ophthalmopathy, fewer than 80 hyperthyroidism and around 17 progressor patients. After sampling, hyperthyroidism patients received methimazole starting at 30 mg daily, and ophthalmopathy patients received high-dose intravenous methylprednisolone. The roughly 91 discovery patients were randomly split 7:3 into training and test sets. Prospective prediction of ophthalmopathy was tested in an independent validation cohort consisting of some 18 hyperthyroidism patients and over 15 patients who later progressed to ophthalmopathy. A discovery cohort of about a hundred patients, roughly 45 with Graves' ophthalmopathy and 57 with stable Graves' hyperthyroidism, was used to find distinguishing TCR V-J signatures.

Amplification of TCR beta CDR3 regions was carried out from RNA transcripts. A first-round RT-PCR of the TCR CDR3 used the HTBI primer set with the Qiagen OneStep RT-PCR kit. Libraries were constructed in a second round of multiplex PCR, after which size selection and purification were carried out. Sequencing of the libraries was done on an Illumina HiSeq2000 using paired-end 100 bp reads. Per the source publication's procedure: SOAPnuke was used to process the raw data, with reads discarded if the reads contained adapters or uncalled bases, had a mean Phred below 15, or lacked an exact constant-primer or identifier match. High-quality paired reads were merged using COPE v1.2.5, and each unique nucleotide sequence was defined as a clonotype. MiTCR v1.1 was used to align the clonotypes against IMGT TRBV, TRBD and TRBJ reference segments. Only V-J combinations with frequency above 0.0001, covering roughly 99% of repertoires, were analysed. The TCS score was defined as F50 (clonal expansion) divided by E x V (chaos), with BLOSUM62-based TCRdist calculated between CDR3 peptides within each V-J. Welch's t-statistics and random forest reduced around 520 V-J features to roughly 13, which were used in a naive Bayes classifier (R e1071). TCRdb reran the public reads through fastp at Q25 and MiXCR, keeping productive beta chains. Rows matching on CDR3 protein sequence are summarized as one entry with the most common DNA and genes. What appears here as the V and J calls and clone size reflects TCRdb's work, not the paper's. Present in this sample are under 400,000 distinct CDR3 sequences, about 15% of which were seen just once. The leading ten clones occupy more than 9.5% of the sample.

Results the study describes overall, beyond this receptor: Sample size was not statistically predetermined, and investigators were not blinded to group allocation. In validation, the model predicted progression to ophthalmopathy a median of about 6.5 months before onset, with approximately 68% sensitivity and almost 75% specificity. Blood samples also contained most of the expanded thyroid clonotypes (frequency above 0.001), which suggests that blood repertoires may reflect thyroid immune responses. Ophthalmopathy was separated from stable hyperthyroidism by a 13 V-J signature model, with approximately 85% sensitivity and roughly 81% specificity obtained in cross-validation and 80%/75% obtained in testing.

The V end gives up 3 bases and the J end 8 bases, leaving 4 bases in the junction not matched to a gene. The CDR3 contains 12 residues, cysteine and phenylalanine counted. Here the CDR3 DNA is all that survives: 36 bases in frame from base 1. Taken from the germline V gene (reference sequence), the CDR1 and CDR2 loops are GTSNPN and SVGIG. In this sample, this clonotype turned up many times. Its target antigen remains unknown. No clone much larger than this one lies a single base away; base qualities are absent. Stable Graves' hyperthyroidism was defined as no progression to ophthalmopathy during 18 months of follow-up. Hyperthyroidism patients were aged 18 to 65 years and newly diagnosed, with disease duration of less than 2 months. Patients with uncontrolled infections, other autoimmune diseases, pregnancy or lactation were excluded. Clinical symptoms, serum thyroxine and TRAb, thyroid ultrasound, and orbital computed tomography formed the basis for the diagnoses. Ficoll-Paque density gradient centrifugation was used to isolate PBMCs from approximately 10 ml of fresh peripheral blood. Total RNA was extracted with Trizol reagent, and quality was checked on an Agilent 2100 Bioanalyzer.

This sequence was found in a woman aged 55 to 70 with Graves' hyperthyroidism. This chain is built from TRBV30 and TRBJ2-3; 8 nucleotides in the junction match TRBD2. Material for sequencing was blood. The sequenced DNA: TGTGCCTGGAGCTTTAGCGGGGTTACGCAGTATTTT. The translation is CAWSFSGVTQYF.